Listed here is a single T cell receptor beta chain. Sequencing used immunoSEQ multiplex PCR; TCRdb keeps in-frame clones, though not all of them. Of about 240,000 clones detected, around 85% appear once; the ten largest clones hold 3% to 4%. Each participant's cohort was designated according to participant-reported clinical history. The CDR3 is 13 residues long. Trimming shortened V by 4 bases and J by 9 bases, and 13 bases separated the two germline ends. Germline CDR1 and CDR2: SGHVS and FQNEAQ. The entry originates in a study of blood T cell repertoires in COVID-19. The chain carries TRBV7-8 and TRBJ2-4; a possible D gene is TRBD2 (5 bases). The sample taken for sequencing was PBMCs or T cells enriched from blood (not recorded which). The sequence came from a middle-aged woman with acute COVID-19. The CDR3 loop is CASSSGEGAIQYF. CDR3 sequence (DNA): TGTGCCAGCAGCTCGGGTGAGGGTGCCATTCAGTACTTC.